The clone carrying this T cell receptor beta chain occurred once. The target antigen is unknown. The germline gives CDR1 MNHNS, CDR2 SASEGT. The ends lost 2 bases at V and 0 bases at J; junction bases unmatched: 5. The CDR3 consists of 16 residues. RNA transcripts yielded amplified TCR beta CDR3 regions. TCR CDR3 regions were first amplified by RT-PCR with HTBI primers. Using its own MiXCR run on the multiplex PCR reads, TCRdb lists one record per CDR3 protein. The sample has approximately 600,000 distinct CDR3 sequences, more than 20% seen once. Diagnoses used clinical symptoms, serum thyroxine and TRAb, thyroid ultrasound and orbital computed tomography. The data originate from a study of T cells in Graves' hyperthyroidism and ophthalmopathy. Study-wide findings and caveats: In simple terms, a model built on 13 V-J features told ophthalmopathy apart from stable hyperthyroidism. With a median lead of roughly 6.2 months before onset, the model predicted ophthalmopathy. Most thyroid clonotypes expanded above 0.001 appeared in blood too.

Material for sequencing was blood. The chain has TRBV6-1 and TRBJ2-3; 7 nucleotides line up with TRBD1. This TCR came from a man aged 25 to 40 with Graves' ophthalmopathy. The CDR3 sequence is CASSEWVTGSTDTQYF. In DNA, the CDR3 is TGTGCCAGCAGTGAATGGGTGACAGGGAGCACAGATACGCAGTATTTT.